This entry lists 9 T cell receptor beta chains sequenced from one sample in a study of blood T cell repertoires in COVID-19. Clones were sequenced by immunoSEQ multiplex PCR, and TCRdb holds only the in-frame ones, with some missing. The sample has 85,000 to 130,000 clones; approximately 92% are singletons. Specimen: peripheral blood. These receptors were taken from a man aged 65 to 85 with acute or convalescent COVID-19.

The J gene is TRBJ1-1, the V gene TRBV5-1; TRBD1 agrees at 9 bases. CDR3 length: 13 amino acids. Trimming removed 7 bases from V and 7 bases from J; junction bases left unmatched: 8. The germline V gene has CDR1 SGHRS and CDR2 YFSETQ. The CDR3 sequence is CASHPGQGNEAFF. The CDR3, as DNA: TGCGCCAGCCATCCGGGACAGGGTAATGAAGCTTTCTTT.

V gene TRBV24-1 combines with J gene TRBJ2-5; 10 positions match TRBD1. Trimming removed 4 bases from V and 5 bases from J; junction bases left unmatched: 6. The CDR3 contains 15 residues. Germline CDR1 and CDR2: KGHDR and SFDVKD. CDR3 sequence reads: CATSEDRGRRETQYF. For the CDR3, the DNA is TGTGCCACCAGTGAAGACAGGGGGCGCCGGGAGACCCAGTACTTC.

The J gene is TRBJ2-3, the V gene TRBV13; perhaps TRBD2 as D (5 bases). The CDR3 consists of 16 residues. V lost 4 bases and J lost 2, with 16 bases in between. The germline gives CDR1 PRHDT, CDR2 FYEKMQ (reference sequence). The CDR3 DNA is TGTGCCAGCAGCTCGCCTACGAGCGGAGACACAGATACGCAGTATTTT. Its translation is CASSSPTSGDTDTQYF.

The CDR3 reads CASSFAGTGSNEQFF. DNA for the CDR3: TGCGCCAGCAGCTTTGCCGGGACAGGGAGCAATGAGCAGTTCTTC. The chain couples TRBV5-1 to TRBJ2-1, with 9 bases identical to TRBD1. With V trimmed by 2 bases and J by 6 bases, 6 bases remained unmatched. Germline CDR1 reads SGHRS; CDR2 reads YFSETQ. There are 15 residues in the CDR3. The full variable domain, with the rest looked up from reference TRBV5-1 and TRBJ2-1, is KAGVTQTPRYLIKTRGQQVTLSCSPISGHRSVSWYQQTPGQGLQFLFEYFSETQRNKGNFPGRFSGRQFSNSRSEMNVSTLELGDSALYLCASSFAGTGSNEQFFGPGTRLTVL.

This clone showed up just a few times. The CDR3 DNA sequence: TGTGCCAGCACCACCCCCCCACTAGCGGGGGGCCCGGCCGGGGAGCTGTTTTTT. This codes for CASTTPPLAGGPAGELFF. The chain employs TRBV7-9 and TRBJ2-2; 12 positions match TRBD2. The length of the CDR3 is 18 residues. With 7 bases clipped from V and 6 bases from J, the junction kept 15 bases outside the gene matches. Germline values: CDR1 SEHNR, CDR2 FQNEAQ (reference sequence).

This chain connects TRBV6-2 or TRBV6-3 to TRBJ2-1; no reliable D call. The germline gives CDR1 MNHEY, CDR2 SVGEGT. This CDR3 has 14 residues. V shed 3 bases and J shed 3 bases, with 9 bases lying between them. DNA for the CDR3: TGTGCCAGCAGTTATAGCAGTTTCTACAATGAGCAGTTCTTC. The encoded protein is CASSYSSFYNEQFF.

This clone was found once. The rearrangement uses TRBV19 and TRBJ1-4; D is uncertain. V lost 5 bases and J lost 7, with 11 bases in between. CDR3 size: 13 residues. Looked up from germline, CDR1 is LNHDA and CDR2 is SQIVND (reference sequence). The CDR3 bases are TGTGCCAGTAGTCCGATGGCTTTTGAAAAACTGTTTTTT. Translating it yields CASSPMAFEKLFF.

In its sample, this clone was seen once. The chain is built from TRBV20-1 and TRBJ2-1; perhaps TRBD2 as D (7 bases). Trimming pared 3 bases from V and 3 bases from J, leaving 15 bases between. Germline V gene lookup returns CDR1 DFQATT and CDR2 SNEGSKA (reference sequence). This CDR3 is 15 amino acids long. The CDR3 DNA follows: TGCAGTGCTAGTCGCAGAGGGGGGGTCTACAATGAGCAGTTCTTC. Its protein is CSASRRGGVYNEQFF.

V is TRBV5-4 and J is TRBJ2-1; a possible D gene is TRBD2 (5 bases). Trimming took off 4 bases at V and 4 bases at J, with 15 bases between the two ends. The CDR3 has 15 residues. The germline CDR1 and CDR2 sequences are SGHNT and YYREEE (reference sequence). The CDR3 protein is CASSAQMGAYNEQFF. As DNA, the CDR3 is TGTGCCAGCAGCGCTCAAATGGGAGCGTACAATGAGCAGTTCTTC.